Reported below is one TCR beta chain. Its antigen is not identified. V dropped 3 bases and J dropped 2 bases, with 13 bases sitting between them. The CDR3 length is 15 residues. From germline, CDR1 is MNHNS and CDR2 SASEGT. Before sequencing, viral peptide pools were used by the ViraFEST assay to expand antigen-specific CD4+ T cells. Once cultured for roughly 10 days, the cells underwent separation to obtain CD4+ T cells. From March to December 2020, the person had a SARS-CoV-2 infection that was confirmed by PCR. Some 2 million PBMC were placed in each well, which was supplemented with 10 IU/ml IL-2 and around 9.5 ug/ml peptides. The data were obtained in a study of vaccination effects on CD4 cells after COVID-19. Study-level points and caveats: Clones from infection and from vaccination both contracted markedly late after vaccination. Vaccine-induced new clones formed most post-vaccine spike-reactive clones in convalescents.

Using immunoSEQ multiplex PCR, the repertoire was profiled, and TCRdb retains in-frame clones only, with some absent. The table has about 45,000 clones, 75% seen once. The rearrangement links TRBV6-1 to TRBJ1-2; maybe TRBD1 (5 bases). This specimen consisted of CD4+ T cells from PBMCs cultured with a peptide pool, obtained before COVID-19 vaccination. The sequence was collected from a human donor who had a prior SARS-CoV-2 infection. Written as DNA, the CDR3 is TGTGCCAGCAGTGATCTCTCGGGACCGAACTATGGCTACACCTTC. The encoded protein is CASSDLSGPNYGYTF.